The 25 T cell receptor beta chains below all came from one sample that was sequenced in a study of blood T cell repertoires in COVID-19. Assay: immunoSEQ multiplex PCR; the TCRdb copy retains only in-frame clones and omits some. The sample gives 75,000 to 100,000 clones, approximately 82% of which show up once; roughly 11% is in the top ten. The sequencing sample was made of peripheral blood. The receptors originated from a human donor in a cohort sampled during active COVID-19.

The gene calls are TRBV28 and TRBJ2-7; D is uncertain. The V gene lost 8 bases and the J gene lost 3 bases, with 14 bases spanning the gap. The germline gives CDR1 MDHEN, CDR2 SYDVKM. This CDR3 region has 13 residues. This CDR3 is CASVRWADYEQYF. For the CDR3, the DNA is TGTGCCAGCGTGCGATGGGCAGACTACGAGCAGTACTTC.

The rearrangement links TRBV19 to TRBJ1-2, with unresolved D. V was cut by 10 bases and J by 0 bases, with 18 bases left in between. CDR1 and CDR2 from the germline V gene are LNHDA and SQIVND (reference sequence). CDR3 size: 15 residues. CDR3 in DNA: TGTGCCACCAGAGAAGCGCGGTTTGCTAACTATGGCTACACCTTC. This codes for CATREARFANYGYTF.

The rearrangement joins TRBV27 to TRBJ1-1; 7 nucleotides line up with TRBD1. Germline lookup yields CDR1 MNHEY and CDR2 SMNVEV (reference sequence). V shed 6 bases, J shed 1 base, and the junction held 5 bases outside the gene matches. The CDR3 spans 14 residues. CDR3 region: CASRRTGPNTEAFF. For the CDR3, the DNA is TGTGCCAGCAGAAGGACAGGCCCGAACACTGAAGCTTTCTTT.

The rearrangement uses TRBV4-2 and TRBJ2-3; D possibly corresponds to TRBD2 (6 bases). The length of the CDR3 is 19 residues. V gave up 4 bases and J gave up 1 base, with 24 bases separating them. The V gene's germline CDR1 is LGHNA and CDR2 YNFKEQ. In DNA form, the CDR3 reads TGTGCCAGCAGCCTCTCGGCTAGCGCAGTCGTCCAGGGCACAGATACGCAGTATTTT. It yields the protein CASSLSASAVVQGTDTQYF.

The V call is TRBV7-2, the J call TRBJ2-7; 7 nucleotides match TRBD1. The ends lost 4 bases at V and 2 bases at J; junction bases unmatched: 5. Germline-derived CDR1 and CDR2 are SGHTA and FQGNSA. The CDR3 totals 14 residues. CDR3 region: CASSSRTGPYEQYF. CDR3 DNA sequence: TGTGCCAGCAGCTCGAGGACAGGCCCCTACGAGCAGTACTTC.

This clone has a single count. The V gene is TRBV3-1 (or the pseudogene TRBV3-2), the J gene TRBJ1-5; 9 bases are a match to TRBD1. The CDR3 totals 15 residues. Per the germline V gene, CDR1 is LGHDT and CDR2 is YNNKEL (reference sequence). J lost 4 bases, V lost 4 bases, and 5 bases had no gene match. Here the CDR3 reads CASSPSDRGNQPQHF. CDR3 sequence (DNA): TGTGCCAGCAGCCCGTCGGACAGGGGTAATCAGCCCCAGCATTTT.

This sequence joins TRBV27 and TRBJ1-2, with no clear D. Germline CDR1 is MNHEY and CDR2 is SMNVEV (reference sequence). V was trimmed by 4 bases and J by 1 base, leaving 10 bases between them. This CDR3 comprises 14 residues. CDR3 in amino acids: CASSSGGFNYGYTF. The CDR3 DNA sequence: TGTGCCAGCAGTTCTGGCGGATTTAACTATGGCTACACCTTC.

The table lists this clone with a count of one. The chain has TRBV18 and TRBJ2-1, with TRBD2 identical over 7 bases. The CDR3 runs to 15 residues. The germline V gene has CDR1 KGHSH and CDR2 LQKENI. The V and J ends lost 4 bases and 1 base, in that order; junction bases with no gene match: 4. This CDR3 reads CASSRGRDSYNEQFF. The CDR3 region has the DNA TGTGCCAGCTCACGGGGGAGGGATTCCTACAATGAGCAGTTCTTC. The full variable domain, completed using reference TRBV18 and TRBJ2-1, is NAGVMQNPRHLVRRRGQEARLRCSPMKGHSHVYWYRQLPEEGLKFMVYLQKENIIDESGMPKERFSAEFPKEGPSILRIQQVVRGDSAAYFCASSRGRDSYNEQFFGPGTRLTVL.

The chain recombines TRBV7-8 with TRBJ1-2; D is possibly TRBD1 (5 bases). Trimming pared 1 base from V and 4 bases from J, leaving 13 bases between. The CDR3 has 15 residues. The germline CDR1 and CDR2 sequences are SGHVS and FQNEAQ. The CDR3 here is CASSLGQGLTYGYTF. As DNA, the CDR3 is TGTGCCAGCAGCTTAGGGCAGGGCCTTACCTATGGCTACACCTTC.

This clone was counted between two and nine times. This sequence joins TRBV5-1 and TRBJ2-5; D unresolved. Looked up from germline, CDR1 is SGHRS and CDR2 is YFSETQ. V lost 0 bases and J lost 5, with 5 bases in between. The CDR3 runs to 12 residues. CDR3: CASSLAFETQYF. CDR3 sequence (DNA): TGCGCCAGCAGCTTGGCCTTCGAGACCCAGTACTTC. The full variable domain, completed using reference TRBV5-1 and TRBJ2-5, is KAGVTQTPRYLIKTRGQQVTLSCSPISGHRSVSWYQQTPGQGLQFLFEYFSETQRNKGNFPGRFSGRQFSNSRSEMNVSTLELGDSALYLCASSLAFETQYFGPGTRLLVL.

The CDR3 nucleotides read TGTGCCTGGAGTGTACGACAGTACACTGAAGCTTTCTTT. Amino acids: CAWSVRQYTEAFF. This chain joins TRBV30 and TRBJ1-1; D is possibly TRBD1 (5 bases). V was cut by 0 bases and J by 3 bases, with 8 bases left in between. Germline CDR1 and CDR2: GTSNPN and SVGIG (reference sequence). The CDR3 runs to 13 residues.

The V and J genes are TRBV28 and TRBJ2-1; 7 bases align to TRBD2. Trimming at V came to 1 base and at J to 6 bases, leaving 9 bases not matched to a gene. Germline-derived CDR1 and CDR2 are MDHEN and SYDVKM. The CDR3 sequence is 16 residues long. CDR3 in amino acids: CASSLSRKLARNEQFF. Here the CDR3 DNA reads TGTGCCAGCAGTTTATCCCGAAAACTAGCGCGCAATGAGCAGTTCTTC.

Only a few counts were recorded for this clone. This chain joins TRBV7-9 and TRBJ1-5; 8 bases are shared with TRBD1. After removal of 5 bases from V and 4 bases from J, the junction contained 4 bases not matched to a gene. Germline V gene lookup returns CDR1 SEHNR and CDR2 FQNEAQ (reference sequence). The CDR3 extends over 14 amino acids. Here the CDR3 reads CASSHDRGNQPQHF. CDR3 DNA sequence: TGTGCCAGCAGCCATGACAGGGGAAATCAGCCCCAGCATTTT. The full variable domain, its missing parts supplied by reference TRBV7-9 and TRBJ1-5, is DTGVSQNPRHKITKRGQNVTFRCDPISEHNRLYWYRQTLGQGPEFLTYFQNEAQLEKSRLLSDRFSAERPKGSFSTLEIQRTEQGDSAMYLCASSHDRGNQPQHFGDGTRLSIL.

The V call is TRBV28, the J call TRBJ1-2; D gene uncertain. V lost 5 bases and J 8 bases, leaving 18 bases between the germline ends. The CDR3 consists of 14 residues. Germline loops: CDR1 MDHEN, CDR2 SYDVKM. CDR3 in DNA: TGTGCCAGCAGTACCCCACACGCTTCCCAAGGCTACACCTTC. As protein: CASSTPHASQGYTF.

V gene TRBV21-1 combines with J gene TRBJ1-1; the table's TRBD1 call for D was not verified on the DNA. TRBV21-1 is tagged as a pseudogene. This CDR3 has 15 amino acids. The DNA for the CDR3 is TGTGCCAGCAGCAAAGTCAGGATTTCGAACACTGAAGCTTTCTTT. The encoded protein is CASSKVRISNTEAFF.

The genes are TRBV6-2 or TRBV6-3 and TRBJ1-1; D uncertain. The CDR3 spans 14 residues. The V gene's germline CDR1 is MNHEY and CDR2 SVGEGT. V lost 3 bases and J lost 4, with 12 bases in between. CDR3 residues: CASSYQVGTTEAFF. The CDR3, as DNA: TGTGCCAGCAGTTATCAGGTTGGCACCACTGAAGCTTTCTTT.

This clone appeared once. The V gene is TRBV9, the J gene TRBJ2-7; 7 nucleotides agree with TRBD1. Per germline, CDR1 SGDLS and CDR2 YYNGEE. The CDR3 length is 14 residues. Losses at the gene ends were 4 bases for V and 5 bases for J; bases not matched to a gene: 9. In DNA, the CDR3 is TGTGCCAGCAGCAACCGACAGGGCGCGGACGAGCAGTACTTC. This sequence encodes CASSNRQGADEQYF.

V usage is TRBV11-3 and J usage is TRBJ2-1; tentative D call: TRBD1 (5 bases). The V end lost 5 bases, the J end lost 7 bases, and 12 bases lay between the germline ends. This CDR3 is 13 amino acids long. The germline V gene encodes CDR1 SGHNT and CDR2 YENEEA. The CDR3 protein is CASSPAKGNEQFF. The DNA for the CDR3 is TGTGCCAGCAGCCCAGCCAAGGGGAATGAGCAGTTCTTC. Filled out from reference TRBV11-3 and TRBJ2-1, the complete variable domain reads EAGVVQSPRYKIIEKKQPVAFWCNPISGHNTLYWYLQNLGQGPELLIRYENEEAVDDSQLPKDRFSAERLKGVDSTLKIQPAELGDSAVYLCASSPAKGNEQFFGPGTRLTVL.

The CDR3 loop is CASSYSVNGGTDTQYF. CDR3 DNA sequence: TGTGCCAGCAGTTACTCTGTCAACGGGGGCACAGATACGCAGTATTTT. The chain has TRBV6-6 and TRBJ2-3, with D maybe TRBD2 (5 bases). The V gene's germline CDR1 is MNHNY and CDR2 SVGAGI (reference sequence). V lost 0 bases to trimming and J lost 1 base, with 11 bases between them. The CDR3 runs to 16 residues.

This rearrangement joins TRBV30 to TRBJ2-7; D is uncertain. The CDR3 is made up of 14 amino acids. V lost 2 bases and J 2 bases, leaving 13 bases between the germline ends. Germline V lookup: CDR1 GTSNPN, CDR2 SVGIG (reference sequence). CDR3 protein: CAWSQSYTPYEQYF. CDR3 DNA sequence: TGTGCCTGGAGTCAGTCGTATACCCCCTACGAGCAGTACTTC.

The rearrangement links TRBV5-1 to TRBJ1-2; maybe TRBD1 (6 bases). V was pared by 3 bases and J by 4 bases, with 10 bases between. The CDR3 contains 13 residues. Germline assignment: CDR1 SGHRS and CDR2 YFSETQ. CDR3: CASSSDSSYGYTF. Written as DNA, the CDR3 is TGCGCCAGCAGCTCGGACAGCAGCTATGGCTACACCTTC.

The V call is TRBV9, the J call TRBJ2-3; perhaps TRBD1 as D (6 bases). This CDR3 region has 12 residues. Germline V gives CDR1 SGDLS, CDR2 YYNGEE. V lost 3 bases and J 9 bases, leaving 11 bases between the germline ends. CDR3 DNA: TGTGCCAGCAGCGCAGGACAGCAGACGCAGTATTTT. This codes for CASSAGQQTQYF.

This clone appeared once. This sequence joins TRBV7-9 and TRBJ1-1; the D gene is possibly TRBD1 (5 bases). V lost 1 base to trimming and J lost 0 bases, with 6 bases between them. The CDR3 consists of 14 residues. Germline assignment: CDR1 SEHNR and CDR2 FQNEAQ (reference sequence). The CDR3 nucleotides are TGTGCCAGCAGCTTAGTAGGGGTGAACACTGAAGCTTTCTTT. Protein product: CASSLVGVNTEAFF.

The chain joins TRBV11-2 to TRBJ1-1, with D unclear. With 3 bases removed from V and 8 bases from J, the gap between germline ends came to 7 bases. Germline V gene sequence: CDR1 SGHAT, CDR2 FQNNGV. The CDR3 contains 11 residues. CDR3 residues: CASSFAIEAFF. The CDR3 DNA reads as TGTGCCAGCAGCTTTGCGATAGAAGCTTTCTTT.

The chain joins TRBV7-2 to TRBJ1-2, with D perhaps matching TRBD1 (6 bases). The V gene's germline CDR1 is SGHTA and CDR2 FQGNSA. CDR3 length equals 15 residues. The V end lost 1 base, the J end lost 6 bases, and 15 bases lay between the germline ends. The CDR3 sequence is CASSLVGQQGNGYTF. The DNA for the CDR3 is TGTGCCAGCAGCTTAGTTGGCCAACAGGGTAATGGCTACACCTTC.